The T cell receptor (beta chain) described here comes from a study of T cell repertoires in cytomegalovirus infection. Study-wide context: Recently identified HLA-C-restricted CMV epitopes were used, and well-studied HLA-B-restricted CMV epitopes were used as well. Overall study findings and caveats: Cumulative public TCR beta family frequency identified carriers of CMV plus the relevant HLA.

For this clonotype: Antigen unknown.

MiXCR was run by TCRdb on the reads, yielding one entry per CDR3 protein. The repertoire has roughly 730,000 distinct CDR3 sequences, about 33% of them found once; the top ten carry about 20%. Trimming pared 9 bases from V and 0 bases from J, leaving 9 bases between. CDR1 is SGHVT and CDR2 is SQSDAQ in the germline V gene. CDR3 size: 14 residues. Source: cultured PBMCs, taken from culture after CMV antigen stimulation. The source of this sequence is a human donor in good health (CMV status not recorded). Some clones in this sample may be carry-over from other donors' samples. The J gene is TRBJ2-6, the V gene TRBV7-4; D unclear. The CDR3 region is CASRYTSGANVLTF. In nucleotides, the CDR3 is TGTGCCAGTAGATATACCTCTGGGGCCAACGTCCTGACTTTC.